A single sample gave rise to the 29 T cell receptor beta chains below, sequenced in a study of OX40 agonist ivuxolimab in advanced cancers. Generated by immunoSEQ multiplex PCR, the TCRdb table keeps only in-frame clones and is missing some. The repertoire consists of approximately 10,000 clones, with around 80% occurring once and the leading ten covering approximately 31%. This specimen consisted of CD4+ or CD8+ T cells sorted from blood, obtained in a trial of the OX40 agonist ivuxolimab. The receptors derive from an adult with an advanced solid tumor such as melanoma, head and neck, liver or kidney cancer.

The chain uses TRBV27 and TRBJ2-7; 7 bases fit TRBD2. The CDR3 loop spans 15 amino acids. Unmatched junction bases numbered 8, after V lost 6 bases and J lost 0 bases. In germline, CDR1 is MNHEY, CDR2 SMNVEV (reference sequence). CDR3 sequence (DNA): TGTGCCAGCAGCGGGGGGACTCTCAGCTCCTACGAGCAGTACTTC. The encoded protein is CASSGGTLSSYEQYF.

This CDR3 is CASSSLEGLAGWEQFF. CDR3 in DNA: TGTGCCAGCAGTTCGCTGGAGGGACTAGCGGGTTGGGAGCAGTTCTTC. The rearrangement uses TRBV6-6 and TRBJ2-1, with 12 bases aligning to TRBD2. Germline assignment: CDR1 MNHNY and CDR2 SVGAGI (reference sequence). This CDR3 is 16 amino acids long. V trimming: 4 bases; J trimming: 10 bases; junction bases outside the gene matches: 11.

CDR3: CASSFDRRQQFF. Here the CDR3 DNA reads TGTGCCAGCAGTTTCGACCGAAGGCAGCAGTTCTTC. The V and J genes are TRBV27 and TRBJ2-1; no firm D call. CDR3 size: 12 residues. V lost 3 bases to trimming and J lost 11 bases, with 11 bases between them. Germline lookup yields CDR1 MNHEY and CDR2 SMNVEV (reference sequence).

DNA for the CDR3: TGTGCCAGCAGCTCGGATTACGAGCAGTACTTC. Amino acid sequence: CASSSDYEQYF. The chain has TRBV7-2 and TRBJ2-7, with D unresolved. The CDR3 covers 11 residues. V was pared by 4 bases and J by 4 bases, with 5 bases between. Looked up from germline, CDR1 is SGHTA and CDR2 is FQGNSA.

Judged by abundance, this clone is medium-sized. The CDR3 DNA sequence: TGTGCCAGTAGTTTCGGACTAGCGGGGACCTACGAGCAGTACTTC. Translation gives CASSFGLAGTYEQYF. J is TRBJ2-7 and V is TRBV19, with 12 bases identical to TRBD2. From germline, CDR1 is LNHDA and CDR2 SQIVND (reference sequence). V shed 5 bases, J shed 2 bases, and the junction held 4 bases outside the gene matches. The CDR3 is made up of 15 amino acids.

V gene TRBV7-9 combines with J gene TRBJ2-1; D is undetermined. The CDR3 is made up of 14 amino acids. The V gene's germline CDR1 is SEHNR and CDR2 FQNEAQ (reference sequence). Trimming cost V 2 bases and J 4 bases, with 9 bases left between them. The CDR3 nucleotides read TGTGCCAGCAGCTTATGGGATCCGTACAATGAGCAGTTCTTC. This codes for CASSLWDPYNEQFF.

The rearrangement uses TRBV5-5 and TRBJ2-3; D is perhaps TRBD2 (6 bases). Germline CDR1 reads SGHKS; CDR2 reads YYEKEE (reference sequence). V was shortened by 1 base and J by 0 bases, with 9 bases between the two germline ends. This CDR3 has 15 residues. The CDR3 region is CASSLWEASTDTQYF. Here the CDR3 DNA reads TGTGCCAGCAGCTTGTGGGAGGCTAGCACAGATACGCAGTATTTT.

This clone has just a few counts. The V and J genes are TRBV6-1 and TRBJ1-2; no definite D call. The CDR3 spans 13 residues. V was shortened by 3 bases and J by 2 bases, with 7 bases between the two germline ends. Germline V gives CDR1 MNHNS, CDR2 SASEGT. The CDR3 sequence: CASSEAANYGYTF. CDR3 bases: TGTGCCAGCAGTGAGGCAGCCAACTATGGCTACACCTTC.

The chain combines TRBV11-2 with TRBJ1-1; D may be TRBD1 (6 bases). The V gene lost 5 bases and the J gene lost 1 base, with 14 bases spanning the gap. Germline CDR1 is SGHAT and CDR2 is FQNNGV. This CDR3 has 15 amino acids. The CDR3 is CASSIGWGPNTEAFF. The CDR3 nucleotides read TGTGCCAGCAGCATTGGCTGGGGGCCGAACACTGAAGCTTTCTTT. Complete variable domain (other parts from reference TRBV11-2 and TRBJ1-1): EAGVAQSPRYKIIEKRQSVAFWCNPISGHATLYWYQQILGQGPKLLIQFQNNGVVDDSQLPKDRFSAERLKGVDSTLKIQPAKLEDSAVYLCASSIGWGPNTEAFFGQGTRLTVV.

V usage is TRBV4-1 and J usage is TRBJ2-7, with D unresolved. The CDR3 is made up of 11 amino acids. CDR1 and CDR2 from the germline V gene are MGHRA and YSYEKL. V was clipped by 1 base and J by 5 bases, with 3 bases between them. The CDR3 nucleotides are TGCGCCAGCAGCCAAGGAGACGAGCAGTACTTC. Residues: CASSQGDEQYF.

As regards this clone: Relative to the germline gene, one junction end is altered; a read error may explain this. The chain uses TRBV7-7 and TRBJ2-2; D tentatively fits TRBD1 or TRBD2 (6 bases each). CDR1 and CDR2 from the germline V gene are SSHAT and FNYEAQ (reference sequence). The CDR3 contains 16 residues. CDR3 sequence reads: CASSLEGGLNTGELFF. The DNA of the CDR3 is TGTGCTAGCAGCTTAGAAGGGGGGTTGAACACCGGGGAGCTGTTTTTT.

The J gene is TRBJ1-4, the V gene TRBV6-5, with 7 bases lining up with TRBD1. The V segment lost 5 bases and the J segment 6 bases; nucleotides outside the gene matches: 9. The length of the CDR3 is 15 residues. The germline CDR1 and CDR2 sequences are MNHEY and SVGAGI. Written as DNA, the CDR3 is TGTGCCAGCAGTACCCCGGGACAGTTTCATGAAAAACTGTTTTTT. Its translation: CASSTPGQFHEKLFF.

CDR3 loop: CASSFLTPQETQYF. In DNA form, the CDR3 reads TGTGCCAGCAGCTTCCTTACACCCCAAGAGACCCAGTACTTC. The gene calls are TRBV5-6 and TRBJ2-5; no definite D call. The germline V gene has CDR1 SGHDT and CDR2 YYEEEE. The CDR3 loop spans 14 amino acids. V lost 2 bases and J lost 1, with 9 bases in between. The whole variable domain, filled in from reference TRBV5-6 and TRBJ2-5, reads DAGVTQSPTHLIKTRGQQVTLRCSPKSGHDTVSWYQQALGQGPQFIFQYYEEEERQRGNFPDRFSGHQFPNYSSELNVNALLLGDSALYLCASSFLTPQETQYFGPGTRLLVL.

This clone came up a few times. The chain couples TRBV9 to TRBJ2-7; 9 bases align to TRBD1. Germline CDR1 reads SGDLS; CDR2 reads YYNGEE. Trimming removed 4 bases from V and 3 bases from J; junction bases left unmatched: 5. The CDR3 runs 14 residues. CDR3 coding DNA: TGTGCCAGCAGCTTGGGACAGGGACACTACGAGCAGTACTTC. Amino acids: CASSLGQGHYEQYF. Based on the CDR3 plus reference TRBV9 and TRBJ2-7, the full variable domain is DSGVTQTPKHLITATGQRVTLRCSPRSGDLSVYWYQQSLDQGLQFLIQYYNGEERAKGNILERFSAQQFPDLHSELNLSSLELGDSALYFCASSLGQGHYEQYFGPGTRLTVT.

This chain joins TRBV6-5 and TRBJ2-7, with 7 bases that match TRBD2. The ends lost 6 bases at V and 0 bases at J; junction bases unmatched: 8. Germline V gene lookup returns CDR1 MNHEY and CDR2 SVGAGI. CDR3 size: 15 residues. CDR3 DNA: TGTGCCAGCAGCGGGGGGACTCTCAGCTCCTACGAGCAGTACTTC. Its protein is CASSGGTLSSYEQYF.

This chain joins TRBV4-1 and TRBJ2-7, with D unresolved. The CDR3 spans 13 residues. The germline gives CDR1 MGHRA, CDR2 YSYEKL. Trimming took 2 bases from V and 2 from J, leaving 7 bases between them. CDR3: CASSQLAAYEQYF. CDR3 DNA: TGCGCCAGCAGCCAACTGGCCGCCTACGAGCAGTACTTC.

In this sample, this clone turned up once. In DNA form, the CDR3 reads TGTGCCAGCAGCGTAGAAGGCGGATTCAATGAAAAACTGTTTTTT. It is translated as CASSVEGGFNEKLFF. The chain carries TRBV9 and TRBJ1-4; D gene ambiguous. Trimming took 0 bases from V and 5 from J, leaving 11 bases between them. The germline V gene has CDR1 SGDLS and CDR2 YYNGEE. This CDR3 has 15 amino acids.

The chain recombines TRBV20-1 with TRBJ2-5; D is undetermined. CDR3 length equals 10 residues. Looked up from germline, CDR1 is DFQATT and CDR2 is SNEGSKA (reference sequence). The V gene lost 4 bases and the J gene lost 4 bases, with 4 bases spanning the gap. CDR3 amino acids: CSAMRETQYF. CDR3 nucleotides: TGCAGTGCTATGCGAGAGACCCAGTACTTC.

CDR3 loop: CASSATFPGELFF. CDR3 coding DNA: TGTGCCAGCAGCGCCACATTCCCCGGGGAGCTGTTTTTT. This chain connects TRBV9 to TRBJ2-2; unclear D gene. This CDR3 region has 13 residues. Germline V lookup: CDR1 SGDLS, CDR2 YYNGEE. Trimming cost V 3 bases and J 6 bases, with 9 bases left between them.

This chain uses TRBV21-1 with TRBJ1-3; the D call of TRBD1 is as the table states it, not checked on the DNA. TRBV21-1 is shown as a pseudogene. The CDR3 covers 16 residues. CDR3 residues: CASSKEETGLRNTIYF. CDR3 bases: TGTGCCAGCAGCAAAGAGGAGACAGGGCTAAGAAACACCATATATTTT.

This clone is classed as medium-sized (0.01 to 0.1%). J is TRBJ1-3 and V is TRBV9; D is possibly TRBD1 (5 bases). Germline V gene lookup returns CDR1 SGDLS and CDR2 YYNGEE. V lost 4 bases and J 2 bases, leaving 13 bases between the germline ends. This CDR3 has 15 amino acids. Here the CDR3 DNA reads TGTGCCAGCAGCATCTCTGGGGCCCCTGGAAACACCATATATTTT. It translates to CASSISGAPGNTIYF.

This clone was seen a few times. The V gene is TRBV20-1, the J gene TRBJ1-4; D unresolved. The V gene's germline CDR1 is DFQATT and CDR2 SNEGSKA (reference sequence). The CDR3 sequence is 11 residues long. V lost 0 bases and J 10 bases, leaving 6 bases between the germline ends. CDR3 nucleotides: TGCAGTGCTAGAGAAGAGGGAAAACTGTTTTTT. Protein: CSAREEGKLFF.

The chain couples TRBV30 to TRBJ1-1; D may be TRBD1 (5 bases). Deletions cut 1 base from V and 4 bases from J, with 13 bases between. CDR3 length equals 14 residues. Germline CDR1 reads GTSNPN; CDR2 reads SVGIG (reference sequence). The CDR3 protein is CAWSEGLGTTEAFF. For the CDR3, the DNA is TGTGCCTGGAGTGAGGGACTGGGGACCACTGAAGCTTTCTTT.

J is TRBJ2-1 and V is TRBV11-2; 11 bases align to TRBD2. The CDR3 is 15 residues long. Germline V gene sequence: CDR1 SGHAT, CDR2 FQNNGV. V gave up 5 bases and J gave up 4 bases; unmatched junction bases: 4. CDR3 bases: TGTGCCAGCAGCGCGACTAGCGGGGATTACAATGAGCAGTTCTTC. It codes for CASSATSGDYNEQFF.

This chain links TRBV5-6 with TRBJ2-5; TRBD1 might be the D (6 bases). CDR1 and CDR2 from the germline V gene are SGHDT and YYEEEE. The CDR3 covers 15 residues. Trimming left V 5 bases short and J 9 bases short, with 23 bases between. The CDR3: CASSGWYITGSAQYF. DNA for the CDR3: TGTGCCAGCAGTGGGTGGTATATAACAGGGTCGGCCCAGTACTTC.

A single count supports this clone. The chain combines TRBV14 with TRBJ1-3, with D tentatively TRBD1 (6 bases). The CDR3 extends over 18 amino acids. Looked up from germline, CDR1 is SGHDN and CDR2 is FVKESK. Trimming left V 0 bases short and J 0 bases short, with 15 bases between. The CDR3 DNA is TGTGCCAGCAGCCAAGATTCTAGGGGGGAGATCTCTGGAAACACCATATATTTT. Protein sequence: CASSQDSRGEISGNTIYF.

This clone was counted a few times. The chain is built from TRBV10-3 and TRBJ1-1, with D perhaps TRBD1 (5 bases). Germline-derived CDR1 and CDR2 are ENHRY and SYGVKD. V was shortened by 0 bases and J by 2 bases, with 10 bases between the two germline ends. CDR3 length: 15 residues. CDR3 sequence (DNA): TGTGCCATCAGTGAGTCGGAGGGGCTAAACACTGAAGCTTTCTTT. Translation gives CAISESEGLNTEAFF.

CDR3 sequence reads: CASSEAPGTEAFF. CDR3 DNA sequence: TGTGCCAGCAGTGAAGCGCCAGGGACTGAAGCTTTCTTT. This chain connects TRBV2 to TRBJ1-1; D possibly corresponds to TRBD1 (5 bases). This CDR3 region has 13 residues. The V gene's germline CDR1 is SNHLY and CDR2 FYNNEI. Trimming stripped 0 bases from V and 5 bases from J, with 7 bases between.

This chain uses TRBV6-4 with TRBJ2-3; D unresolved. CDR1 and CDR2 (germline): MRHNA, SNTAGT. The CDR3 spans 14 residues. Trimming took off 3 bases at V and 0 bases at J, with 7 bases between the two ends. In DNA form, the CDR3 reads TGTGCCAGCAGTGAAGTAGCTAGCACAGATACGCAGTATTTT. It specifies CASSEVASTDTQYF.